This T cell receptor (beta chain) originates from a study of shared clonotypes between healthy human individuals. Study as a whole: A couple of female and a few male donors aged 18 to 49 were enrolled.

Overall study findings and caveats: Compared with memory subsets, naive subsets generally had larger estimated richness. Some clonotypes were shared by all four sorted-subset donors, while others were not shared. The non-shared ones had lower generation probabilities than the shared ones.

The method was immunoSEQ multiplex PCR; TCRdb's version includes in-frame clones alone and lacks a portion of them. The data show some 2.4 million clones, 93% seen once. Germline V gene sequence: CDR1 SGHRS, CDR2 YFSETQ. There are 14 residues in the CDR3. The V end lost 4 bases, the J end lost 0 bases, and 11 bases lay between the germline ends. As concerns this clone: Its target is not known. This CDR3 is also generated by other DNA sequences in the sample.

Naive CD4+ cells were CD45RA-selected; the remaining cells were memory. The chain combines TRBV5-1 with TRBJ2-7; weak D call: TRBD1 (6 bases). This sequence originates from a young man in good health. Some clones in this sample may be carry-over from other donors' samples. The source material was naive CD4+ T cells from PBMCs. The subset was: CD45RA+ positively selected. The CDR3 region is CASSLRTVSYEQYF. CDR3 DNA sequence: TGCGCCAGCAGCCTACGGACAGTCTCCTACGAGCAGTACTTC.